The rows below give T cell receptor beta chains drawn from one sample of a study of beta chain features in type 1 diabetes. Clones were sequenced by immunoSEQ multiplex PCR, and TCRdb holds only the in-frame ones, with some missing. The data contain more than 150,000 clones, 11% of them singletons. Sequencing was performed on central memory CD4+ T cells from blood. These receptors were collected from a man between 18 and 35 years old in good health. Both conserved end residues are part of each CDR3. The order of the fields is D gene, V gene, clone size, J gene, CDR3 DNA, CDR3 protein. D genes are given only for firm matches. The listing skips clone size in some rows; elsewhere it reads once, few, many or a size class.

d_gene: .; v_gene: TRBV6-6; abundance: .; j_gene: TRBJ1-1; CDR3nt: TGTGCCAGCAGATATGAGGGAAACACTGAAGCTTTCTTT; CDR3aa: CASRYEGNTEAFF
d_gene: .; v_gene: TRBV4-1; abundance: many; j_gene: TRBJ2-2; CDR3nt: TGCGCCAGCAGCCAAGATGCGGCCCGGTCCGGGGAGCTGTTTTTT; CDR3aa: CASSQDAARSGELFF
d_gene: TRBD1; v_gene: TRBV28; abundance: .; j_gene: TRBJ2-7; CDR3nt: TGTGCCAGCACCCTTAAGAGGACAGGGTGGACGTACTTC; CDR3aa: CASTLKRTGWTYF
d_gene: TRBD1; v_gene: TRBV5-1; abundance: .; j_gene: TRBJ2-7; CDR3nt: TGCGCCAGCAGCTTAGGGGACAGTACCTACGAGCAGTACTTC; CDR3aa: CASSLGDSTYEQYF
d_gene: TRBD1; v_gene: TRBV29-1; abundance: few; j_gene: TRBJ1-4; CDR3nt: TGCAGCGGTTCAGGGGGCAAAAAGGAAAAACTGTTTTTT; CDR3aa: CSGSGGKKEKLFF
d_gene: TRBD1; v_gene: TRBV7-9; abundance: many; j_gene: TRBJ2-2; CDR3nt: TGTGCCAGCAGTATGGACAGGGACACCGGGGAGCTGTTTTTT; CDR3aa: CASSMDRDTGELFF
d_gene: .; v_gene: TRBV2; abundance: few; j_gene: TRBJ1-1; CDR3nt: TGTGCCAGCACCAGAAAACATCGGAACACTGAAGCTTTCTTT; CDR3aa: CASTRKHRNTEAFF
d_gene: .; v_gene: TRBV7-9; abundance: few; j_gene: TRBJ1-4; CDR3nt: TGTGCCAGCAGCCCAGGGAGCCGGGGGGAAAAACTGTTTTTT; CDR3aa: CASSPGSRGEKLFF
d_gene: .; v_gene: TRBV18; abundance: few; j_gene: TRBJ2-1; CDR3nt: TGTGCCAGCTCCCTGAAGGGGAATGAGCAGTTCTTC; CDR3aa: CASSLKGNEQFF
d_gene: .; v_gene: TRBV9; abundance: few; j_gene: TRBJ2-3; CDR3nt: TGTGCCAGCAGCGTAGCTCCAGCCCGTACGCAGTATTTT; CDR3aa: CASSVAPARTQYF
d_gene: .; v_gene: TRBV29-1; abundance: few; j_gene: TRBJ2-7; CDR3nt: TGCAGCGTTGCCTACTCCTACGAGCAGTACTTC; CDR3aa: CSVAYSYEQYF
d_gene: .; v_gene: TRBV7-2; abundance: .; j_gene: TRBJ1-4; CDR3nt: TGTGCCAGCAGTCAGACAGTTAACGAAAAACTGTTTTTT; CDR3aa: CASSQTVNEKLFF
d_gene: .; v_gene: TRBV4-2; abundance: .; j_gene: TRBJ2-5; CDR3nt: TGTGCCAGCAGCCAAGGCGGGGCGGCTCGGTTGGAGACCCAGTACTTC; CDR3aa: CASSQGGAARLETQYF
d_gene: .; v_gene: TRBV9; abundance: .; j_gene: TRBJ2-3; CDR3nt: TGTGCCAGCAGCCCGCGAGACAGGGATACGCAGTATTTT; CDR3aa: CASSPRDRDTQYF